Sequencing of this T cell receptor (beta chain) was carried out in a study of cytomegalovirus exposure and HLA in healthy donors. Overall study context: The roughly 110 validation repertoires were reported in a later analysis to have been generated on the same platform as the approximately 700 first-cohort repertoires.

J lost 3 bases, V lost 0 bases, and 11 bases had no gene match. CDR1 is SGHRS and CDR2 is YFSETQ in the germline V gene. The length of the CDR3 is 17 residues. A roughly 120-subject validation cohort, separate from the approximately 720-subject first cohort, supplied the donors. In this sample, this clone turned up once. Its antigen is not identified. Here immunoSEQ multiplex PCR was the method, and the copy in TCRdb shows in-frame clones only, minus some. This table has fewer than 350,000 clones, approximately 90% appearing once. General study results and limits: The study listed approximately 170 cytomegalovirus-associated TCR beta chains. First-cohort TCR clusters tended to co-occur in the 90 to 150 validation repertoires, a later analysis found.

This clonotype was obtained from a woman younger than 30 in good health and CMV-seronegative. The chain carries TRBV5-1 and TRBJ2-7; 8 bases are shared with TRBD2. What was sequenced was PBMCs. CDR3 DNA sequence: TGCGCCAGCAGCTTGGGCCTAGCGGGTGCAAACCTCTACGAGCAGTACTTC. Translation gives CASSLGLAGANLYEQYF.